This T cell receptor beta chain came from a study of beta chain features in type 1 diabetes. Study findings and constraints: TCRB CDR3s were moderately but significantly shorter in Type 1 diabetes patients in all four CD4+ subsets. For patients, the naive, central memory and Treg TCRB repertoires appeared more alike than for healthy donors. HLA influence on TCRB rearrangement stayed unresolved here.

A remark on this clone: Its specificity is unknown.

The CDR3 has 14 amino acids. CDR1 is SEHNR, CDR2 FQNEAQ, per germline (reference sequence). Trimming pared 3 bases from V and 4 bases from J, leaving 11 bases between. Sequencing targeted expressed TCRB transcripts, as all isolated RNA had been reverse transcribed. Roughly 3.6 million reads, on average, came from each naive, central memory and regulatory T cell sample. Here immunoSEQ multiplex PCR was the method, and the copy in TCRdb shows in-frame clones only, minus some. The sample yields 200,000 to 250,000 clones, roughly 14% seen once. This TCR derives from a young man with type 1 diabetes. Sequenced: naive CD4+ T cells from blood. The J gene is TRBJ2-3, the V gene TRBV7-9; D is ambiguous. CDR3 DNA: TGTGCCAGCAGCTTGGAGACCTGGGCAGATACGCAGTATTTT. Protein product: CASSLETWADTQYF.